A selection of T cell receptor beta chains follows, all from one sample in a study of blood T cell repertoires in COVID-19. Sequencing used immunoSEQ multiplex PCR; TCRdb keeps in-frame clones, though not all of them. Altogether around 200,000 clones are present, 85% being singletons, with the ten largest covering 5% to 7.5%. The specimen was PBMCs or T cells enriched from blood (not recorded which). These receptors were obtained from a man aged 35 to 55 who had recovered from COVID-19. CDR3s include the opening cysteine and the closing phenylalanine or tryptophan. D genes are given only for firm matches. Clone size is shown for a subset of rows, as once, few, many or a class of expanded clone.

V gene	J gene	clone size	D gene	CDR3 protein	CDR3 DNA
TRBV6-4	TRBJ2-1	-	TRBD1	CASSAGTGGFNEQFF	TGTGCCAGCAGTGCCGGGACAGGGGGATTCAATGAGCAGTTCTTC
TRBV28	TRBJ2-7	-	-	CATLTAGNTYEQYF	TGTGCCACCTTGACGGCAGGTAACACCTACGAGCAGTACTTC
TRBV14	TRBJ1-1	-	-	CASSQYSRGKAFF	TGTGCCAGCAGCCAGTATTCTCGAGGGAAAGCTTTCTTT
TRBV6-5	TRBJ1-2	-	-	CASLLTVLYHGYTF	TGTGCCAGCCTCTTGACAGTCCTCTATCACGGCTACACCTTC
TRBV29-1	TRBJ2-3	-	-	CSVETKDTQYF	TGCAGCGTTGAAACTAAAGATACGCAGTATTTT
TRBV7-9	TRBJ1-2	-	-	CASSPGKDTVPNYGYTF	TGTGCCAGCAGCCCCGGAAAGGACACCGTCCCTAACTATGGCTACACCTTC
TRBV19	TRBJ1-2	-	-	CASISRSYGYTF	TGTGCCAGTATCTCGAGGTCCTATGGCTACACCTTC
TRBV28	TRBJ1-2	-	-	CASSFGRANYGYTF	TGTGCCAGCAGTTTCGGCAGGGCCAACTATGGCTACACCTTC
TRBV5-1	TRBJ2-3	-	-	CASSLGGGRTDTQYF	TGCGCCAGCAGCTTGGGTGGAGGGCGCACAGATACGCAGTATTTT
TRBV7-3	TRBJ2-7	-	-	CASSLGGQPYEQYF	TGTGCCAGCAGCTTGGGGGGGCAACCCTACGAGCAGTACTTC
TRBV30	TRBJ2-5	few	-	CAWAHRSHQETQYF	TGTGCCTGGGCCCACCGGAGCCACCAAGAGACCCAGTACTTC
TRBV4-1	TRBJ1-2	-	-	CASSITGSYGYTF	TGCGCCAGCAGCATTACAGGGAGCTATGGCTACACCTTC
TRBV7-3	TRBJ1-4	-	-	CASSLALGGPEKLFF	TGTGCCAGCAGCTTGGCCCTTGGAGGCCCCGAAAAACTGTTTTTT
TRBV9	TRBJ2-7	few	-	CASSVGSPEQYF	TGTGCCAGCAGCGTCGGGAGCCCCGAGCAGTACTTC
TRBV29-1	TRBJ2-7	once	-	CSVASGQKGYEQYF	TGCAGCGTTGCCTCAGGACAGAAAGGCTACGAGCAGTACTTC
TRBV6-4	TRBJ1-1	-	TRBD1	CASSTDRFTEAFF	TGTGCCAGCAGTACGGACAGGTTCACTGAAGCTTTCTTT
TRBV28	TRBJ1-1	-	-	CASSLGFEAFF	TGTGCCAGCAGTTTAGGCTTTGAAGCTTTCTTT
TRBV29-1	TRBJ1-5	-	-	CSVGGVEEPQHF	TGCAGCGTTGGCGGGGTTGAGGAACCCCAGCATTTT
TRBV11-3	TRBJ2-1	once	TRBD1	CASSLSPGTGLRNEQFF	TGTGCCAGCAGCTTAAGCCCCGGGACAGGGCTCCGGAATGAGCAGTTCTTC
TRBV5-4	TRBJ2-5	few	-	CASSFAGWDQETQYF	TGTGCCAGCAGCTTCGCCGGGTGGGACCAAGAGACCCAGTACTTC
TRBV9	TRBJ1-3	-	-	CASSGGEAGNTIYF	TGTGCCAGCAGCGGCGGAGAGGCCGGAAACACCATATATTTT
TRBV25-1	TRBJ1-4	few	-	CASSESTQINEKLFF	TGTGCCAGCAGTGAATCAACACAGATTAATGAAAAACTGTTTTTT
TRBV19	TRBJ2-5	-	TRBD2	CASSKREGRETQYF	TGTGCCAGTAGTAAACGGGAGGGAAGGGAGACCCAGTACTTC
TRBV7-3	TRBJ2-7	-	TRBD1	CASSLSLNRGQGNEQYF	TGTGCCAGCAGCTTAAGCTTAAACAGGGGGCAAGGAAACGAGCAGTACTTC
TRBV3-1/TRBV3-2	TRBJ1-1	-	TRBD1	CASSRGTGGAGNTEAFF	TGTGCCAGCAGCCGGGGGACAGGGGGCGCGGGGAACACTGAAGCTTTCTTT
TRBV2	TRBJ2-7	-	TRBD1	CASTPSPGQGYHEQYF	TGTGCCAGCACCCCTAGCCCGGGACAGGGTTACCACGAGCAGTACTTC
TRBV4-1	TRBJ2-1	few	TRBD1	CASSQGEARGLFF	TGCGCCAGCAGCCAAGGAGAGGCCAGGGGGCTGTTCTTC
TRBV11-2	TRBJ1-6	-	-	CASSPVGGTLNF	TGTGCCAGCAGCCCAGTTGGGGGGACCCTTAACTTT
TRBV2	TRBJ1-4	-	-	CASSLQGVGEKLFF	TGTGCCAGCAGCCTACAGGGTGTGGGTGAAAAACTGTTTTTT
TRBV5-8	TRBJ1-5	-	-	CASSLGDLLTSQVQPQHF	TGTGCCAGCAGCTTGGGGGACCTACTCACTAGCCAAGTTCAGCCCCAGCATTTT
TRBV5-1	TRBJ2-1	-	TRBD2	CASSLTGGSEQFF	TGCGCCAGCAGCTTGACGGGGGGAAGTGAGCAGTTCTTC
TRBV20-1	TRBJ1-1	-	-	CSGDFYGEAFF	TGCAGTGGGGACTTTTATGGTGAAGCTTTCTTT
TRBV11-2	TRBJ2-7	-	-	CASSLPGTGNSYEQYF	TGTGCCAGCAGCCTACCAGGAACAGGTAACTCCTACGAGCAGTACTTC
TRBV9	TRBJ1-3	-	TRBD1	CASSAQGAGNTIYF	TGTGCCAGCAGCGCGCAGGGGGCTGGAAACACCATATATTTT
TRBV7-2	TRBJ1-1	-	-	CASSLPRGMNTEAFF	TGTGCCAGCAGCTTACCTCGGGGGATGAACACTGAAGCTTTCTTT
TRBV4-1	TRBJ2-1	-	TRBD2	CASSLTSGRPNEQFF	TGCGCCAGCAGCCTCACTAGCGGGAGGCCTAATGAGCAGTTCTTC
TRBV2	TRBJ1-5	-	-	CASNYMVGQPQHF	TGTGCCAGCAACTACATGGTAGGTCAGCCCCAGCATTTT
TRBV24-1	TRBJ2-2	-	-	CATRDSNTGELFF	TGTGCCACCAGGGACTCCAACACCGGGGAGCTGTTTTTT
TRBV4-1	TRBJ1-5	-	-	CASSQERGGQPQHF	TGCGCCAGCAGCCAAGAGAGAGGAGGGCAGCCCCAGCATTTT